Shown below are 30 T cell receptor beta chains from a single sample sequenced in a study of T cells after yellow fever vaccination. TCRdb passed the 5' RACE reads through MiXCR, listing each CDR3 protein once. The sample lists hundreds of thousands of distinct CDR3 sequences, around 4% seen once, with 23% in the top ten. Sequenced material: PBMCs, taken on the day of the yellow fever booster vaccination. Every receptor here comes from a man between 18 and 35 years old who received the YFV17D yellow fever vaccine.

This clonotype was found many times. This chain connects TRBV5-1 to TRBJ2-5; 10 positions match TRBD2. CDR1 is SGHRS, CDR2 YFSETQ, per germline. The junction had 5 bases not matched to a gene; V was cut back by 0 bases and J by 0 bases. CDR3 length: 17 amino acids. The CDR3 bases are TGCGCCAGCAGCTTGGCCCCAGCGGGGGGGAACCAAGAGACCCAGTACTTC. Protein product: CASSLAPAGGNQETQYF.

CDR3 protein: CASSESARGGYGYTF. The CDR3 DNA is TGCGCCAGCAGTGAGTCGGCCAGGGGAGGATATGGCTACACCTTC. V and J are TRBV10-2 and TRBJ1-2; the D gene is possibly TRBD1 (6 bases). V dropped 0 bases and J dropped 5 bases, with 13 bases sitting between them. The CDR3 spans 15 residues. Germline-derived CDR1 and CDR2 are WSHSY and SAAADI.

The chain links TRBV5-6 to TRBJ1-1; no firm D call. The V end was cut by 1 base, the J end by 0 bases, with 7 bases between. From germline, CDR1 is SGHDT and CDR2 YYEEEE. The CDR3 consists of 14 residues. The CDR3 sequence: CASSLRLMNTEAFF. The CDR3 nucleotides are TGTGCCAGCAGCTTGAGGCTAATGAACACTGAAGCTTTCTTT.

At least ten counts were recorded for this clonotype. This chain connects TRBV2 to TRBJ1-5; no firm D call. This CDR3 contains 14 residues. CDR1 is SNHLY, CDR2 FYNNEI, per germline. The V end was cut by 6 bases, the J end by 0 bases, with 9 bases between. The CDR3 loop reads CASRPGGSNQPQHF. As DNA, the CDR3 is TGTGCCAGCAGGCCCGGAGGTAGCAATCAGCCCCAGCATTTT.

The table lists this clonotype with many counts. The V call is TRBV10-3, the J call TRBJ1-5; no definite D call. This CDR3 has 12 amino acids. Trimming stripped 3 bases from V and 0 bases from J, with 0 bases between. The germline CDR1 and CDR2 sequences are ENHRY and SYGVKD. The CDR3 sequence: CAISDSNQPQHF. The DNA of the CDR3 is TGTGCCATCAGTGATAGCAATCAGCCCCAGCATTTT.

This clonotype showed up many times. In DNA form, the CDR3 reads TGCAGTGCTAGTCACGGACGAGTCGGGGGGCCTGGGGATACGCAGTATTTT. This sequence encodes CSASHGRVGGPGDTQYF. The chain joins TRBV20-1 to TRBJ2-3; a possible D gene is TRBD2 (7 bases). The CDR3 sequence is 17 residues long. V lost 3 bases and J lost 6, with 25 bases in between. The germline V gene has CDR1 DFQATT and CDR2 SNEGSKA (reference sequence).

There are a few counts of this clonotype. The CDR3 region is CASSLDGTPPNYGYTF. CDR3 nucleotide sequence: TGTGCCAGCAGCCTCGATGGGACCCCACCCAACTATGGCTACACCTTC. This rearrangement joins TRBV5-6 to TRBJ1-2, with D possibly being TRBD1 (5 bases). The germline V gene has CDR1 SGHDT and CDR2 YYEEEE. The CDR3 extends over 16 amino acids. Trimming pared 4 bases from V and 2 bases from J, leaving 18 bases between.

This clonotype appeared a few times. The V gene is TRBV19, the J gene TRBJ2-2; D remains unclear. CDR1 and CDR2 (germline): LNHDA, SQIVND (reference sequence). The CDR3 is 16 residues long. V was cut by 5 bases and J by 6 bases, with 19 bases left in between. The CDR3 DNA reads TGTGCCAGTAGTTTGGTGGCCCTCGGCATCGCCGGGGAGCTGTTTTTT. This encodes CASSLVALGIAGELFF. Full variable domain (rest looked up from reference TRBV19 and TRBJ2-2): DGGITQSPKYLFRKEGQNVTLSCEQNLNHDAMYWYRQDPGQGLRLIYYSQIVNDFQKGDIAEGYSVSREKKESFPLTVTSAQKNPTAFYLCASSLVALGIAGELFFGEGSRLTVL.

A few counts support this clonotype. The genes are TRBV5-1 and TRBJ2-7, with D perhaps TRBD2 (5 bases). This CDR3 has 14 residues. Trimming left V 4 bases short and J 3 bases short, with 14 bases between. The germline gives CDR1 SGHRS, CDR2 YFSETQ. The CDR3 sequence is CASSARAGDYEQYV. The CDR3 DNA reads TGCGCCAGCAGCGCCAGAGCCGGGGACTACGAGCAGTACGTC.

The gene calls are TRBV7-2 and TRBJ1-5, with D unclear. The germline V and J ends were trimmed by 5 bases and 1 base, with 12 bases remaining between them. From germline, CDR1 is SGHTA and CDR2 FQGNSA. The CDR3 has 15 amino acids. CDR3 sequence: CASSPWTVSNQPQHF. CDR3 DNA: TGTGCCAGCAGCCCCTGGACGGTGAGCAATCAGCCCCAGCATTTT.

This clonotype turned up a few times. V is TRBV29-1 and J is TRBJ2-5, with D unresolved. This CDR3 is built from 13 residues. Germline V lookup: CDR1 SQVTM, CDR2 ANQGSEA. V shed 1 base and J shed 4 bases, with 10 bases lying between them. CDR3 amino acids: CSVEVDLRETQYF. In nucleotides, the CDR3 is TGCAGCGTTGAAGTAGACTTGCGAGAGACCCAGTACTTC.

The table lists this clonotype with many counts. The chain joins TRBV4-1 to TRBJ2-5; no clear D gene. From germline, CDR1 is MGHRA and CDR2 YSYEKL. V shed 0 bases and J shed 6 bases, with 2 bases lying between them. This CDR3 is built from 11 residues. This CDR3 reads CASSQDKTQYF. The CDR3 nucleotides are TGCGCCAGCAGCCAAGATAAGACCCAGTACTTC.

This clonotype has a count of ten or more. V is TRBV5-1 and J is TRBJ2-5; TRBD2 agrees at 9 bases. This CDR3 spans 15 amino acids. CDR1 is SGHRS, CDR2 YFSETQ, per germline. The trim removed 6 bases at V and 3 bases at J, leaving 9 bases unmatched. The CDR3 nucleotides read TGCGCCAGCACCCGCGGGGGGGGAATAGAAGAGACCCAGTACTTC. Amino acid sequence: CASTRGGGIEETQYF.

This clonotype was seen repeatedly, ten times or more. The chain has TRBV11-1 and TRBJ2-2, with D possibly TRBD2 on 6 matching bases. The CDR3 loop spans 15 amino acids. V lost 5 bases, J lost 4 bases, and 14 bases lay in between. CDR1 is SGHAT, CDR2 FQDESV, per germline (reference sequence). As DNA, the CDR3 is TGTGCCAGCAGCCCCGGGGGAGAGATCACCGGGGAGCTGTTTTTT. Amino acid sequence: CASSPGGEITGELFF.

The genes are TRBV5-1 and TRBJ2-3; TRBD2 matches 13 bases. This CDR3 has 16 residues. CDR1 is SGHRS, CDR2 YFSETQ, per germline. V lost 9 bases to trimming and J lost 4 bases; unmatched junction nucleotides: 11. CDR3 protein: CATSWTSGGEADTQYF. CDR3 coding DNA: TGCGCCACCTCCTGGACTAGCGGGGGAGAGGCAGATACGCAGTATTTT.

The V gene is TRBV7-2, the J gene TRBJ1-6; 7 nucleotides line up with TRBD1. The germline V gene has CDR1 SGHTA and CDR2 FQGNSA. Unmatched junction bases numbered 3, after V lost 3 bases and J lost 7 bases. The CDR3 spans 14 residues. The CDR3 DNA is TGTGCCAGCAGCTTTGGCAGGGGGAATTCACCCCTCCACTTT. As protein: CASSFGRGNSPLHF.

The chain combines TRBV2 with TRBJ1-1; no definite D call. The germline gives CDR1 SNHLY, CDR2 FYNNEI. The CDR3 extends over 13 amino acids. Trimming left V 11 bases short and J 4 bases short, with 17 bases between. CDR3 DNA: TGTGCCGGCGCAAATCGGGCCACCACTGAAGCTTTCTTT. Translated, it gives CAGANRATTEAFF.

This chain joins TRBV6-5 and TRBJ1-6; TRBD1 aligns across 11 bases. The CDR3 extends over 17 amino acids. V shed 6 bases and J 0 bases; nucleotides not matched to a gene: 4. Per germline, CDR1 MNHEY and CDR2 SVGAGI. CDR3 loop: CASRRTGGSSYNSPLHF. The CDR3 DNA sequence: TGTGCCAGCAGGAGGACAGGGGGCAGCTCCTATAATTCACCCCTCCACTTT.

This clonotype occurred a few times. The CDR3 loop reads CASSGQGTANYGYTF. For the CDR3, the DNA is TGTGCCAGCTCAGGACAGGGGACAGCTAACTATGGCTACACCTTC. The rearrangement uses TRBV18 and TRBJ1-2; TRBD1 aligns across 9 bases. After removal of 5 bases from V and 0 bases from J, the junction contained 4 bases not matched to a gene. The CDR3 spans 15 residues. CDR1 and CDR2 (germline): KGHSH, LQKENI.

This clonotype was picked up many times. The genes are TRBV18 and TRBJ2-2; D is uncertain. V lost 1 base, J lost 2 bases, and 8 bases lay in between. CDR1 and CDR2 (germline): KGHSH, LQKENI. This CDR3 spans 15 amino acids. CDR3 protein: CASSPQPSNTGELFF. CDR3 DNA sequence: TGTGCCAGCTCACCACAGCCAAGCAACACCGGGGAGCTGTTTTTT.

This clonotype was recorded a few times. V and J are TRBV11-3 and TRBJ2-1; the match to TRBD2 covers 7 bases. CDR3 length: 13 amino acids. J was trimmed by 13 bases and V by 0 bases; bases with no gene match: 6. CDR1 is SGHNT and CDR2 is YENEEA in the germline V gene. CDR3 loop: CASSLEGGAEQFF. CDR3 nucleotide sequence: TGTGCCAGCAGCTTAGAGGGAGGGGCAGAACAGTTCTTC.

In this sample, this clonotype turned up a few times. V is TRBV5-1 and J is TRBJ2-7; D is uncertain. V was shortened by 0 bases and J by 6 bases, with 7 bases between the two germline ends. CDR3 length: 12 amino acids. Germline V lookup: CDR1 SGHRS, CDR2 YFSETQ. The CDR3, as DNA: TGCGCCAGCAGCTTGGTGCCTAGCGAGCAGTACTTC. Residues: CASSLVPSEQYF.

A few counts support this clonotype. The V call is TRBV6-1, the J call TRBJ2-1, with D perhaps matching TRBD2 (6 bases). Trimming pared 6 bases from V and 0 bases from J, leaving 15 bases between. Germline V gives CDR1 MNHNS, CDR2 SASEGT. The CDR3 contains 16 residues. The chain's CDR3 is CASRFAGSSSYNEQFF. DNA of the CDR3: TGTGCCAGCAGATTTGCGGGGTCCTCCTCCTACAATGAGCAGTTCTTC.

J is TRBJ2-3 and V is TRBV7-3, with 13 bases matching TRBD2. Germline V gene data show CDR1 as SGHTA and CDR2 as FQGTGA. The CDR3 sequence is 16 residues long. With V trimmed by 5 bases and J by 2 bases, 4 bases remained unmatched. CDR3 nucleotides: TGTGCCAGCAGCCTCGGGACTAGCGGGGACACAGATACGCAGTATTTT. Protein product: CASSLGTSGDTDTQYF. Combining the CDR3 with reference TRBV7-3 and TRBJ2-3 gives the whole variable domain GAGVSQTPSNKVTEKGKYVELRCDPISGHTALYWYRQSLGQGPEFLIYFQGTGAADDSGLPNDRFFAVRPEGSVSTLKIQRTERGDSAVYLCASSLGTSGDTDTQYFGPGTRLTVL.

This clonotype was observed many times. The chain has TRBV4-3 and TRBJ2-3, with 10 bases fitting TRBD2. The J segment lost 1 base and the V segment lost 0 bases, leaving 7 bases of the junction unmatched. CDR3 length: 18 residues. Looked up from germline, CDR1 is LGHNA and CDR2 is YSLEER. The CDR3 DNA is TGCGCCAGCAGCCAAGAGGCAGCGGGGGGGCTGGGCACAGATACGCAGTATTTT. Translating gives CASSQEAAGGLGTDTQYF.

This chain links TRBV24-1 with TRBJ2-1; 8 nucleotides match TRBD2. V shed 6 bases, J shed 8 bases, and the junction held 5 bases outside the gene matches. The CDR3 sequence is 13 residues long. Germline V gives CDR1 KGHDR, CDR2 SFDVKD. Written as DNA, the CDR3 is TGTGCCACCAGTCAAGCGGGGGACTATGAGCAGTTCTTC. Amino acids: CATSQAGDYEQFF.

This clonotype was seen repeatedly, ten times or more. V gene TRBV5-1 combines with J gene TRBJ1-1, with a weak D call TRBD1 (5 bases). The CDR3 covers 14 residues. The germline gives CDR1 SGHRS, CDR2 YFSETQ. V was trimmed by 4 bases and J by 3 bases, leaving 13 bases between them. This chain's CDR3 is CASSEQGRDTEAFF. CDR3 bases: TGCGCCAGCAGCGAGCAGGGAAGAGACACTGAAGCTTTCTTT.

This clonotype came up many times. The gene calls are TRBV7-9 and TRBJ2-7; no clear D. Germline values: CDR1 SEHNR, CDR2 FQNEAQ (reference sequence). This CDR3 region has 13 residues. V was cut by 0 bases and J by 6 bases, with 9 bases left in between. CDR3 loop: CASSLAVVSEQYF. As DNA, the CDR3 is TGTGCCAGCAGCTTAGCTGTGGTGAGCGAGCAGTACTTC.

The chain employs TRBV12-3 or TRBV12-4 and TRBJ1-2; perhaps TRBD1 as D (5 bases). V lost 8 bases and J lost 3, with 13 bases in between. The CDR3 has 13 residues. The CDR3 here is CASAPGTHYGYTF. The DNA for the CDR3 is TGTGCCAGCGCTCCCGGGACCCACTATGGCTACACCTTC.

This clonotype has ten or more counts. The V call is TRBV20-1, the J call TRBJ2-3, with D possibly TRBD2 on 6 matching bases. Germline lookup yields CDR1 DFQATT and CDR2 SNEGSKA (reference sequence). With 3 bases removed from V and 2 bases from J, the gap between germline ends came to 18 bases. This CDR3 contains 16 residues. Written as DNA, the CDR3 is TGCAGTGCTAGTTTCGGTTCTAGCGCGTTCACAGATACGCAGTATTTT. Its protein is CSASFGSSAFTDTQYF.